This T cell receptor (beta chain) was obtained from a study of T cell responses to AZD1222 COVID-19 vaccine. Study findings and constraints: Among vaccine-associated CD4 TCRs, coverage spanned spike, with dominance at 160-218 and 743-854. Scientists sampled the repertoires only once the peak T cell response had passed. Among AZD1222 vaccinees, only six or seven were seropositive at baseline.

Data came from immunoSEQ multiplex PCR; TCRdb stores just in-frame clones and leaves some out. The data show 150,000 or so clones, with about 90% seen just once and roughly 3.8% held by the top ten. Per germline, CDR1 SNHLY and CDR2 FYNNEI. The CDR3 runs 14 residues. J lost 3 bases, V lost 8 bases, and 4 bases had no gene match. With regard to this clone: The antigen is undetermined.

This receptor was taken from an adult who received the AZD1222 COVID-19 vaccine. This specimen was peripheral blood, taken 28 days after the second AZD1222 dose. The chain joins TRBV2 to TRBJ2-2; 9 nucleotides match TRBD2. CDR3 region: CASSERGDTGELFF. In DNA form, the CDR3 reads TGTGCCAGCTCGGAGCGGGGGGACACCGGGGAGCTGTTTTTT. Complete variable domain (other parts from reference TRBV2 and TRBJ2-2): EPEVTQTPSHQVTQMGQEVILRCVPISNHLYFYWYRQILGQKVEFLVSFYNNEISEKSEIFDDQFSVERPDGSNFTLKIRSTKLEDSAMYFCASSERGDTGELFFGEGSRLTVL.